A selection of T cell receptor beta chains follows, all from one sample in a study of blood T cells in healthy people across ages. TCRdb itself ran the 5' RACE reads through MiXCR, one entry per CDR3 protein. The sample lists about 1.6 million distinct CDR3 sequences, about 35% occurring once. The sequenced sample consisted of blood. The receptor source for this set is a woman under 40 in good health. The CDR3 runs from the conserved cysteine through the conserved F or W. The order of the fields is D gene, V gene, J gene, clone size, CDR3 protein, CDR3 DNA. D genes are given only for firm matches. Size is omitted from some rows. Given values are once, few, many or a class for expanded clones.

NA	TRBV20-1	TRBJ2-7	NA	CSASLLPSDEQYF	TGCAGTGCAAGCTTGCTGCCCAGTGACGAGCAGTACTTC
NA	TRBV12-3/TRBV12-4	TRBJ1-1	many	CASSLAGRNTEAFF	TGTGCCAGCAGTTTAGCTGGTAGGAACACTGAAGCTTTCTTT
TRBD2	TRBV18	TRBJ2-3	NA	CASSPPGWRESTDTQYF	TGTGCCAGCTCACCACCGGGTTGGCGGGAGAGCACAGATACGCAGTATTTT
NA	TRBV7-7	TRBJ2-4	NA	CASSVADSLAKNIQYF	TGTGCCAGCAGCGTGGCGGACAGCCTAGCCAAAAACATTCAGTACTTC
TRBD2	TRBV20-1	TRBJ2-1	NA	CSALAGGQVNEQFF	TGCAGTGCTTTAGCGGGAGGGCAGGTGAATGAGCAGTTCTTC
TRBD2	TRBV29-1	TRBJ2-1	many	CSVEYQREGLKSYNEQFF	TGCAGCGTTGAATACCAGCGGGAGGGCCTAAAGTCCTACAATGAGCAGTTCTTC
NA	TRBV10-3	TRBJ1-2	few	CAISRREGPSESGYTF	TGTGCCATCAGTCGAAGGGAAGGGCCTTCAGAGAGTGGCTACACCTTC
TRBD1	TRBV20-1	TRBJ1-1	NA	CSARALTQGAGGTEAFF	TGCAGTGCTAGAGCCCTCACCCAGGGGGCGGGGGGCACTGAAGCTTTCTTT
TRBD1	TRBV4-2	TRBJ2-7	NA	CASSPERGQDLYEQYF	TGTGCCAGCAGTCCAGAGAGGGGACAGGATCTTTACGAGCAGTACTTC
NA	TRBV20-1	TRBJ2-3	NA	CSARALYPPTDTQYF	TGCAGTGCTAGAGCCCTATATCCTCCTACAGATACGCAGTATTTT
TRBD2	TRBV5-1	TRBJ2-1	many	CASSSGLAGGNEQFF	TGCGCCAGCAGCTCCGGACTAGCGGGGGGCAATGAGCAGTTCTTC
NA	TRBV10-3	TRBJ1-2	NA	CAISDPQAAELGYTF	TGTGCCATCAGTGATCCACAGGCCGCGGAGTTAGGCTACACCTTC
NA	TRBV12-3/TRBV12-4	TRBJ1-1	many	CASSTTSSEAFF	TGTGCCAGCAGTACGACAAGTTCTGAAGCTTTCTTT
NA	TRBV3-1	TRBJ2-3	few	CASSQSSDITDTQYF	TGTGCCAGCAGCCAATCATCAGACATCACAGATACGCAGTATTTT
NA	TRBV20-1	TRBJ1-2	few	CSLGWAQCGYTF	TGCAGCCTGGGGTGGGCGCAGTGTGGCTACACCTTC
NA	TRBV29-1	TRBJ2-7	NA	CSVEEVSGLYEQYF	TGCAGCGTTGAAGAGGTGAGCGGGCTCTACGAGCAGTACTTC
NA	TRBV6-5	TRBJ2-7	few	CASSYRGREQYF	TGTGCCAGCAGTTACCGGGGGCGCGAGCAGTACTTC
NA	TRBV6-5	TRBJ2-7	NA	CASSQVLLGYEQYF	TGTGCCAGCAGTCAAGTCTTACTGGGCTACGAGCAGTACTTC
TRBD2	TRBV28	TRBJ2-1	few	CASSLRGLGLAGDHEQFF	TGTGCCAGCAGTTTACGTGGGTTGGGACTAGCGGGAGATCATGAGCAGTTCTTC
NA	TRBV29-1	TRBJ2-3	many	CSVEGVPTDTQYF	TGCAGCGTTGAGGGGGTTCCCACAGATACGCAGTATTTT
TRBD1	TRBV30	TRBJ2-7	NA	CARSRAGGETEQYF	TGTGCCCGGAGTCGGGCAGGGGGCGAGACCGAGCAGTACTTC
TRBD1	TRBV5-5	TRBJ2-7	NA	CASSLAGTDASYEQYF	TGTGCCAGCAGCTTGGCCGGGACAGACGCATCCTACGAGCAGTACTTC
TRBD1	TRBV11-2	TRBJ2-1	few	CASSPGTDDRSNEQFF	TGTGCCAGCAGCCCCGGGACAGACGATAGATCCAATGAGCAGTTCTTC
NA	TRBV20-1	TRBJ2-7	few	CSARDREEGYF	TGCAGTGCTAGAGATAGGGAGGAGGGGTACTTC
NA	TRBV20-1	TRBJ1-5	NA	CSASPDLGNQPQHF	TGCAGTGCTAGCCCGGACTTGGGGAATCAGCCCCAGCATTTT
TRBD2	TRBV5-1	TRBJ2-1	few	CASSLVGLAGVGEQFF	TGCGCCAGCAGCTTGGTCGGACTAGCGGGGGTAGGGGAGCAGTTCTTC
NA	TRBV3-1	TRBJ1-2	NA	CASSQDSRTGNYGYTF	TGTGCCAGCAGCCAAGACTCCCGGACGGGAAACTATGGCTACACCTTC
TRBD1	TRBV27	TRBJ2-7	NA	CASSPYGTGEIEQYF	TGTGCCAGCAGCCCATACGGGACAGGGGAGATCGAGCAGTACTTC
TRBD1	TRBV20-1	TRBJ1-4	NA	CSANRGRLSNEKLFF	TGCAGTGCGAACAGGGGGCGCTTATCTAATGAAAAACTGTTTTTT
NA	TRBV21-1	TRBJ2-5	NA	CASSNILWGTTRETQYF	TGTGCCAGCAGCAATATCCTATGGGGGACTACTAGGGAGACCCAGTACTTC
NA	TRBV27	TRBJ2-7	few	CASRRPGGEQYF	TGTGCCAGCCGCCGTCCCGGGGGCGAGCAGTACTTC
NA	TRBV6-6	TRBJ2-5	few	CASSYRRPEIETQYF	TGTGCCAGCAGTTACAGGAGGCCAGAGATTGAGACCCAGTACTTC
TRBD2	TRBV6-5	TRBJ2-3	NA	CASSPTRGGRDTQYF	TGTGCCAGCAGCCCGACACGGGGGGGAAGAGATACGCAGTATTTT
TRBD1	TRBV7-2	TRBJ1-2	NA	CTSSYRGRDGYTF	TGTACCAGCAGCTACAGGGGGAGAGATGGCTACACCTTC
TRBD2	TRBV18	TRBJ2-7	NA	CASSRGLAGAKQYF	TGTGCCAGCTCACGAGGGCTAGCGGGAGCCAAGCAGTACTTC
NA	TRBV20-1	TRBJ2-7	NA	CSASMVQSYEQYF	TGCAGTGCTAGCATGGTACAGTCCTACGAGCAGTACTTC
NA	TRBV3-1	TRBJ1-5	NA	CASSRGGTDVNQPQHF	TGTGCCAGCAGCCGGGGAGGGACGGACGTCAATCAGCCCCAGCATTTT
TRBD2	TRBV28	TRBJ2-5	few	CASSLGLAGGRQYF	TGTGCCAGCAGTCTTGGACTAGCGGGAGGGCGGCAGTACTTC
NA	TRBV6-1	TRBJ2-5	NA	CASSELDPQETQYF	TGTGCCAGCAGTGAATTGGACCCTCAAGAGACCCAGTACTTC
NA	TRBV6-6	TRBJ1-2	few	CASSPPGAIYGYTF	TGTGCCAGCAGTCCGCCGGGTGCAATTTATGGCTACACCTTC
NA	TRBV2	TRBJ2-3	few	CASSPDTLWGTDTQYF	TGTGCCAGCAGCCCTGACACTCTATGGGGCACAGATACGCAGTATTTT
NA	TRBV19	TRBJ2-7	few	CASSPARGAYEQYF	TGTGCCAGTAGTCCTGCAAGGGGGGCTTACGAGCAGTACTTC
NA	TRBV25-1	TRBJ1-5	few	CASSESEGDQPQHF	TGTGCCAGCAGTGAATCAGAGGGAGATCAGCCCCAGCATTTT
NA	TRBV14	TRBJ2-1	NA	CASSQEWVGEQFF	TGTGCCAGCAGCCAAGAATGGGTCGGTGAGCAGTTCTTC
TRBD2	TRBV24-1	TRBJ2-1	NA	CATSDAGLAGDGYNEQFF	TGTGCCACCAGTGATGCTGGACTAGCGGGAGATGGGTACAATGAGCAGTTCTTC
TRBD1	TRBV4-1	TRBJ1-2	many	CASRPIRRDRDYGYTF	TGCGCCAGCAGACCAATCAGGCGGGACAGGGATTATGGCTACACCTTC
TRBD1	TRBV28	TRBJ1-2	NA	CASGQAYGYTF	TGTGCCAGCGGACAGGCCTATGGCTACACCTTC
NA	TRBV6-1	TRBJ1-1	NA	CASSRTDTTVAFF	TGTGCCAGCAGTAGAACCGACACAACAGTAGCTTTCTTT
TRBD1	TRBV28	TRBJ2-7	NA	CASSSQGAIRHEQYF	TGTGCCAGCAGTTCACAGGGGGCAATACGTCACGAGCAGTACTTC
NA	TRBV7-9	TRBJ2-3	NA	CASSQGLGDRTDTQYF	TGTGCCAGCAGCCAGGGACTGGGGGATCGCACAGATACGCAGTATTTT
NA	TRBV29-1	TRBJ1-3	NA	CSVQIDRPPGGNTIYF	TGCAGCGTCCAGATAGACAGGCCGCCCGGTGGAAACACCATATATTTT
NA	TRBV25-1	TRBJ2-6	NA	CASSDPGANVRTF	TGTGCCAGCAGTGACCCTGGGGCCAACGTCCGGACTTTC
NA	TRBV29-1	TRBJ1-2	NA	CSGDGGYTF	TGCAGCGGGGACGGTGGCTACACCTTC
NA	TRBV27	TRBJ2-7	NA	CASSGTEDYEQYF	TGTGCCAGCAGTGGGACGGAAGACTACGAGCAGTACTTC
NA	TRBV4-2	TRBJ2-1	few	CASSQTGKNEQFF	TGTGCCAGCAGCCAAACAGGGAAAAATGAGCAGTTCTTC
NA	TRBV11-2	TRBJ2-5	NA	CASSLGHLQETQYF	TGTGCCAGCAGCCTGGGACACCTCCAAGAGACCCAGTACTTC
NA	TRBV20-1	TRBJ2-7	few	CSARHGLSDEQYF	TGCAGTGCTAGGCATGGCCTATCCGACGAGCAGTACTTC
NA	TRBV12-3/TRBV12-4	TRBJ2-7	NA	CASSLSGGGSLYEQYF	TGTGCCAGCAGTCTGTCGGGGGGCGGATCGCTTTACGAGCAGTACTTC